This passage covers 10 T cell receptor beta chains from one sample sequenced in a study of T cells in Graves' hyperthyroidism and ophthalmopathy. Amplified regions were TCR beta CDR3 sequences from RNA transcripts. HTBI primers were the set used in a first-round RT-PCR of the TCR CDR3. MiXCR, run by TCRdb on the multiplex PCR reads, gives a single entry per CDR3 protein. The sample contains some 350,000 distinct CDR3 sequences, roughly 15% of which appear only once. Specimen: blood. The receptors shown here come from a woman aged 55-69 years with Graves' ophthalmopathy.

This clonotype was recorded a few times. The chain couples TRBV12-3 or TRBV12-4 to TRBJ1-2; D perhaps matches TRBD1 (6 bases). CDR3 length: 17 amino acids. The V end lost 7 bases, the J end lost 4 bases, and 25 bases lay between the germline ends. CDR3 DNA: TGTGCCAGCACCACGCATCAGATAACAGGGTCAGCCTATGGCTACACCTTC. Its translation: CASTTHQITGSAYGYTF.

This clonotype came up many times. The rearrangement uses TRBV3-1 and TRBJ2-1; tentatively, D is TRBD2 (5 bases). Germline V gives CDR1 LGHDT, CDR2 YNNKEL (reference sequence). V was pared by 2 bases and J by 9 bases, with 8 bases between. The CDR3 is made up of 12 amino acids. The CDR3 here is CASSQPRGEQFF. The CDR3 bases are TGTGCCAGCAGCCAACCCCGGGGTGAGCAGTTCTTC.

This clonotype was detected ten times or more. The chain couples TRBV20-1 to TRBJ2-5; TRBD2 agrees at 10 bases. The ends lost 3 bases at V and 3 bases at J; junction bases unmatched: 4. Germline V gives CDR1 DFQATT, CDR2 SNEGSKA (reference sequence). The CDR3 is 14 residues long. The CDR3 coding sequence is TGCAGTGCTAGGAGCGGGAGGGAGGAAGAGACCCAGTACTTC. Encoded protein: CSARSGREEETQYF.

The table lists this clonotype with a few counts. The chain recombines TRBV5-1 with TRBJ2-5; 8 nucleotides line up with TRBD1. CDR3 length equals 13 residues. With 9 bases clipped from V and 4 bases from J, the junction kept 8 bases outside the gene matches. Germline V gives CDR1 SGHRS, CDR2 YFSETQ. The CDR3 nucleotides are TGCGCCACCTCAAGGACAGGGAGAGAGACCCAGTACTTC. Translating gives CATSRTGRETQYF.

The chain is built from TRBV14 and TRBJ2-7; D is perhaps TRBD1 (5 bases). In germline, CDR1 is SGHDN, CDR2 FVKESK. This CDR3 spans 12 amino acids. V was trimmed by 3 bases and J by 5 bases, leaving 8 bases between them. CDR3: CASSHRVDEQYF. CDR3 in DNA: TGTGCCAGCAGCCACAGGGTCGACGAGCAGTACTTC.

This clonotype was detected ten times or more. The rearrangement joins TRBV18 to TRBJ2-2; 11 nucleotides align to TRBD2. With 8 bases clipped from V and 4 bases from J, the junction kept 6 bases outside the gene matches. The CDR3 extends over 15 amino acids. CDR1 and CDR2 (germline): KGHSH, LQKENI. Written as DNA, the CDR3 is TGTGCCAGCAGCCCTGGACTAGCGGGCACCGGGGAGCTGTTTTTT. Residues: CASSPGLAGTGELFF.

This clonotype was picked up one time. Being one base from a much bigger clone, this may be a read error. The chain combines TRBV28 with TRBJ1-1; D is uncertain. The CDR3 is 14 residues long. Per germline, CDR1 MDHEN and CDR2 SYDVKM. The CDR3 sequence is CASSTAAGSGEALF. The CDR3 nucleotides are TGTGCCAGCAGTACCGCGGCCGGGTCTGGGGAAGCTCTCTTT.

This sequence joins TRBV12-3 or TRBV12-4 and TRBJ2-3, with 10 bases aligning to TRBD1. The CDR3 covers 15 residues. V shed 8 bases and J 4 bases; nucleotides not matched to a gene: 9. The CDR3 spells CASSRDRGSSDTQYF. CDR3 coding DNA: TGTGCCAGCTCCCGGGACAGGGGAAGTTCAGATACGCAGTATTTT.

Note on this clonotype: Given a much more abundant clone one base away, this may be a read error. The J gene is TRBJ2-3, the V gene TRBV20-1, with 7 nucleotides matching TRBD2. Germline lookup yields CDR1 DFQATT and CDR2 SNEGSKA (reference sequence). CDR3 length equals 14 residues. CDR3 in amino acids: CNAPSGEHADTQYF. The CDR3 DNA reads TGCAATGCTCCGAGCGGGGAGCACGCAGATACGCAGTATTTT.

A few counts support this clonotype. CDR3 sequence reads: CASSGGVVIHEQFF. For the CDR3, the DNA is TGTGCCAGCAGTGGGGGGGTTGTTATCCATGAGCAGTTCTTC. The chain couples TRBV2 to TRBJ2-1; possibly TRBD2 for D (6 bases). Trimming removed 4 bases from V and 8 bases from J, with 15 bases in between. CDR1 is SNHLY, CDR2 FYNNEI, per germline. The CDR3 has 14 residues. Combining the CDR3 with reference TRBV2 and TRBJ2-1 gives the whole variable domain EPEVTQTPSHQVTQMGQEVILRCVPISNHLYFYWYRQILGQKVEFLVSFYNNEISEKSEIFDDQFSVERPDGSNFTLKIRSTKLEDSAMYFCASSGGVVIHEQFFGPGTRLTVL.